This is a list of T cell receptor beta chains from one sample in a study of T cells after posttransplantation cyclophosphamide. Clones were sequenced by immunoSEQ multiplex PCR, and TCRdb holds only the in-frame ones, with some missing. The repertoire holds 10,000 to 13,000 clones, 90% to 95% seen once, with 0.3% in the top ten. Sequenced input: naive CD8+ T cells sorted from PBMCs. These receptors were collected from a young man in good health and a related stem cell transplant donor. Each CDR3 is given without its conserved first and last residue.

>TRBV10-2|TRBJ2-7|11
ASRPGTGIEQY
>TRBV7-9|TRBJ1-1|11
ASSLGGGTEAF
>TRBV7-8|TRBJ2-2|13
ASSVDRGGTGELF
>TRBV6-5|TRBJ1-2|13
ASSYGTGTNYGYT
>TRBV27|TRBJ2-5|11
ASSIHSQETQY
>TRBV5-6|TRBJ1-5|13
ASSLLPGDNQPQH
>TRBV6-1|TRBJ2-7|11
ASSEGQKYEQY
>TRBV7-2|TRBJ2-7|11
ASSPYAAYEQY
>TRBV2|TRBJ1-4|11
ASLQGMGEKLF
>TRBV5-4|TRBJ2-2|13
ASSRVQGDTGELF
>TRBV13|TRBJ2-7|12
ASSLGQGVHEQY
>TRBV5-1|TRBJ1-5|12
ASSSTGGGQPQH
>TRBV5-4|TRBJ1-6|12
ASSREGDNSPLH
>TRBV7-9|TRBJ1-5|14
ASSPLGGTLDQPQH
>TRBV7-9|TRBJ2-1|13
ASSPSGGAYNEQF
>TRBV6-1|TRBJ2-7|12
ASSEAGGPYEQY
>TRBV5-6|TRBJ2-7|12
ASSLGAPPHEQY
>TRBV9|TRBJ2-2|14
ASSPRGETNTGELF
>TRBV7-2|TRBJ2-1|11
ASSRGQGNEQF
>TRBV5-5|.|12
ASSLFGGPYEQY
>TRBV13|TRBJ2-3|9
ASSHTDTQY
>TRBV10-2|TRBJ2-1|13
ASSYLAGAYNEQF
>TRBV29-1|TRBJ2-3|20
SVDATGPREGRGGLGTDTQY
>TRBV4-3|TRBJ2-3|15
ASSQDPRGESTDTQY
>TRBV28|TRBJ1-5|13
ASSPRQGSNQPQH
>TRBV7-9|TRBJ1-3|14
ASSSVQGAVGNTIY
>TRBV5-6|TRBJ2-7|12
ASSLTGISYEQY
>TRBV11-2|TRBJ2-1|14
ASSARTSGGNNEQF
>TRBV2|TRBJ1-2|9
ASNAGDGYT
>TRBV7-9|TRBJ2-3|12
ASSLQSSTDTQY
>TRBV27|TRBJ1-2|12
ASSLLAGQDGYT
>TRBV9|TRBJ2-5|12
ASSVGDFQETQY
>TRBV19|TRBJ2-1|15
ASSIIQRGPHYNEQF
>TRBV13|TRBJ2-2|12
ASSAGGDTGELF
>TRBV6-5|TRBJ2-5|12
ASTRTGMEETQY
>TRBV5-1|TRBJ2-7|13
ASSMGQGSLYEQY
>TRBV5-1|TRBJ2-3|15
ASSLDPSSGGTDTQY
>TRBV10-2|TRBJ1-5|15
ASSESRRGTSNQPQH
>TRBV27|TRBJ1-6|13
ASSLGTQGTSPLH
>TRBV6-5|TRBJ2-7|13
ASSYSDSGTYEQY
>TRBV19|TRBJ2-2|13
ASSMSRVGTGELF
>TRBV13|TRBJ2-5|11
ASSLGRQETQY
>TRBV5-4|TRBJ2-7|9
ASSSTYEQY
>TRBV11-2|TRBJ2-2|11
ASSRGWDGELF
>TRBV27|TRBJ2-1|13
ASSSGTSVYNEQF
>TRBV9|TRBJ2-5|13
ASSVTGGYQETQY
>TRBV28|TRBJ1-2|10
ASSLGRGLYT